These 13 T cell receptor beta chains were all obtained from the same sample, sequenced in a study of metastatic and nonmetastatic thyroid tumors. Prior to thyroid surgery, none of the patients had received any treatment. From the PCR reads, TCRdb re-called clones with MiXCR. This table holds 23,000 or so clones, more than 20% found once. The sample was tumor tissue. These receptors were obtained from a male donor with papillary thyroid cancer or a benign thyroid nodule (not recorded which). Some clones in this sample may be carry-over from other donors' samples.

Ten or more counts support this clone. This chain uses TRBV20-1 with TRBJ2-2; 8 bases map to TRBD2. V dropped 0 bases and J dropped 6; count of bases not matched to a gene: 12. Germline-derived CDR1 and CDR2 are DFQATT and SNEGSKA (reference sequence). The CDR3 has 17 amino acids. CDR3 in DNA: TGCAGTGCTAGAGATAGAGCGGGAGAATTAAGTCCCGGGGAGCTGTTTTTT. This sequence encodes CSARDRAGELSPGELFF.

This clone was seen repeatedly, ten times or more. This chain uses TRBV29-1 with TRBJ2-7, with 15 bases identical to TRBD2. V lost 6 bases, J lost 4 bases, and 1 base stayed unmatched. CDR3 length equals 13 residues. Germline CDR1 SQVTM, CDR2 ANQGSEA. The CDR3 sequence is CSVGLAGGYEQYF. The CDR3 bases are TGCAGCGTAGGACTAGCGGGAGGGTACGAGCAGTACTTC.

This clone showed up many times. The chain couples TRBV18 to TRBJ2-1; possibly TRBD1 for D (6 bases). Trimming took 3 bases from V and 6 from J, leaving 12 bases between them. The CDR3 is 14 amino acids. Per the germline V gene, CDR1 is KGHSH and CDR2 is LQKENI. The CDR3 region has the DNA TGTGCCAGCTCACCGCCCGGACAGAGCAATGAGCAGTTCTTC. It translates to CASSPPGQSNEQFF.

As for this clone: It is likely a read error, because the conserved phenylalanine at the end of the CDR3 is missing. The rearrangement links TRBV12-3 or TRBV12-4 to TRBJ2-1; TRBD1 matches 9 bases. This CDR3 is built from 17 residues. V dropped 5 bases and J dropped 1; count of bases not matched to a gene: 9. DNA of the CDR3: TGTGCCAGCAGTGTAACCCCGGGACAGGGATCCTACAATGAGCAGTTCTAC. Its protein product is CASSVTPGQGSYNEQFY.

This clone came up a few times. The sample carries other DNA sequences with the same CDR3. The chain combines TRBV6-1 with TRBJ1-1; unclear D gene. The V end was cut by 4 bases, the J end by 5 bases, with 14 bases between. The germline CDR1 and CDR2 sequences are MNHNS and SASEGT. The CDR3 is 14 amino acids. The CDR3 DNA sequence: TGTGCCAGCAGTGGCTTCGGCAAGGGTACTGAAGCTTTCTTT. This codes for CASSGFGKGTEAFF.

This clone was observed at least ten times. The chain has TRBV7-9 and TRBJ2-7; 7 bases fit TRBD1. V shed 10 bases and J 0 bases; nucleotides not matched to a gene: 6. Germline V CDR1 and CDR2: SEHNR, FQNEAQ (reference sequence). The CDR3 is 13 residues long. Here the CDR3 reads CATTGDLSYEQYF. In nucleotides, the CDR3 is TGTGCCACCACAGGGGATCTCTCCTACGAGCAGTACTTC.

As concerns this clone: The CDR3 does not end in the conserved phenylalanine or tryptophan, so this is likely a read error. The limits of the CDR3 on the DNA are not certain, so only TCRdb's listed CDR3 is given. The rearrangement uses TRBV6-1 and TRBJ2-2; the table's D call TRBD1 went unverified against the DNA. Germline values: CDR1 MNHNS, CDR2 SASEGT. Inclusive of both ends, the CDR3 amounts to 13 amino acids. The CDR3 region is CASWGFRAGELFC.

The V and J genes are TRBV20-1 and TRBJ1-2; D gene unclear. The CDR3 has 16 residues. The germline gives CDR1 DFQATT, CDR2 SNEGSKA (reference sequence). The V end was cut by 0 bases, the J end by 4 bases, with 18 bases between. The CDR3 region is CSARDHGGRVTYGYTF. CDR3 nucleotide sequence: TGCAGTGCTAGAGATCACGGTGGGCGGGTAACCTATGGCTACACCTTC.

This chain links TRBV24-1 with TRBJ1-2; TRBD1 agrees at 12 bases. V gave up 3 bases and J gave up 4 bases; unmatched junction bases: 5. CDR1 and CDR2 (germline): KGHDR, SFDVKD. The CDR3 is 16 amino acids. Written as DNA, the CDR3 is TGTGCCACCAGTGATGGGACAGGGGGCAGTGGCTATGGCTACACCTTC. This gives the protein CATSDGTGGSGYGYTF.

This sequence joins TRBV6-1 and TRBJ2-5; D possibly corresponds to TRBD1 (5 bases). V dropped 5 bases and J dropped 2 bases, with 18 bases sitting between them. CDR1 MNHNS and CDR2 SASEGT come from the germline V gene. The CDR3 extends over 16 amino acids. In nucleotides, the CDR3 is TGTGCCAGCAGTTCGCCCCGTGACAGTTGGCAAGAGACCCAGTACTTC. It is translated as CASSSPRDSWQETQYF.

By sample share, this clone is medium-sized. The CDR3 protein is CASSDRGEAYEQYF. The CDR3 DNA is TGTGCCAGCAGTGACAGGGGGGAGGCCTACGAGCAGTACTTC. The chain uses TRBV6-4 and TRBJ2-7; D might be TRBD1 or TRBD2, each matching 6 bases. The CDR3 is made up of 14 amino acids. Germline V gene sequence: CDR1 MRHNA, CDR2 SNTAGT. Trimming removed 2 bases at V and 2 bases at J, with 10 bases between.

V usage is TRBV20-1 and J usage is TRBJ1-2, with a possible D match to TRBD1 (6 bases). Deletions cut 5 bases from V and 0 bases from J, with 16 bases between. Germline V CDR1 and CDR2: DFQATT, SNEGSKA (reference sequence). CDR3 length: 15 residues. The CDR3 nucleotides read TGCAGTGCTGCTAATCTGGGGGACACTAACTATGGCTACACCTTC. Residues: CSAANLGDTNYGYTF.

This clone was counted between two and nine times. The chain carries TRBV12-3 or TRBV12-4 and TRBJ2-5, with 7 nucleotides matching TRBD2. The CDR3 extends over 14 amino acids. Germline trimming cut 7 bases from V and 3 bases from J; bases unmatched to any gene: 8. The CDR3 sequence is CASTRTSEKETQYF. The DNA for the CDR3 is TGTGCCAGCACACGAACTAGCGAAAAAGAGACCCAGTACTTC.